This TCR beta chain was sequenced in a study of Ad26.COV2.S vaccination and SARS-CoV-2 variants. Treatment indicated: roughly 19 received Ad26.COV2.S at low or high dose, single or two shots; five or six received placebo; per-sample allocation not given. The samples date from day 63 after the first vaccine or placebo injection. TCRdb keeps only in-frame clones here, not all; method: immunoSEQ multiplex PCR. The repertoire holds 350,000 to 400,000 clones, around nine tenths seen once, with under 4% in the top ten. The germline V gene has CDR1 MDHEN and CDR2 SYDVKM. V lost 3 bases to trimming and J lost 0 bases, with 9 bases between them. The CDR3 is made up of 14 amino acids.

This specimen consisted of peripheral blood, obtained in a trial of Ad26.COV2.S vaccine versus placebo. The rearrangement links TRBV28 to TRBJ2-7; the D is unclear. The sequence derives from a person between 18 and 59 years old who received the Ad26.COV2.S COVID-19 vaccine or a placebo. As DNA, the CDR3 is TGTGCCAGCAGTTTCGTCGGAGACTCCTACGAGCAGTACTTC. Protein sequence: CASSFVGDSYEQYF. Full variable domain (outside the CDR3, taken from reference TRBV28 and TRBJ2-7): DVKVTQSSRYLVKRTGEKVFLECVQDMDHENMFWYRQDPGLGLRLIYFSYDVKMKEKGDIPEGYSVSREKKERFSLILESASTNQTSMYLCASSFVGDSYEQYFGPGTRLTVT.